This T cell receptor beta chain was observed in a study of blood T cell repertoires in COVID-19. Study information: Donors in the United States, Italy and Spain gave samples during acute or convalescent COVID-19. PBMCs, B-cell-depleted T cells, or T cells provided the cDNA or gDNA that made up the material.

The protocol was immunoSEQ multiplex PCR, while the TCRdb copy is restricted to in-frame clones and leaves out a portion. This sample has 250,000 to 300,000 clones, with around 88% found just once. Germline CDR1 is MGHDK and CDR2 is SYGVNS. Trimming cost V 6 bases and J 8 bases; bases outside gene matches: 8. The CDR3 consists of 14 residues. Grouping used clinical history reported by participants in a survey and questionnaire. Cohort 3 donors were reported recovered after two negative PCRs, clearance, or symptom resolution. The sample comprised PBMCs or T cells enriched from blood (not recorded which). The rearrangement links TRBV25-1 to TRBJ1-4; 8 nucleotides match TRBD1. The TCR was taken from a man aged 35 to 55 who had recovered from COVID-19. The CDR3 protein is CASRRQGLGEKLFF. CDR3 DNA: TGTGCCAGCAGAAGACAGGGGTTAGGCGAAAAACTGTTTTTT.